This is a list of T cell receptor beta chains from one sample in a study of blood T cell repertoires in COVID-19. Data came from immunoSEQ multiplex PCR; TCRdb stores just in-frame clones and leaves some out. The table has about 150,000 clones, 75% to 90% seen once. Input material: peripheral blood. The origin of the receptors is a woman aged 60-75 years with COVID-19, enrolled during active disease. The CDR3 runs from the conserved cysteine through the conserved F or W. D genes are given only for firm matches. Where a row states a size, it is once, few, many or the class of an expanded clone; other rows omit it.

>TRBD2|TRBJ2-3|-|TRBV5-1
TGCGCCAGCAGCTTGGGAACTAGCGGGAGCCGCACAGATACGCAGTATTTT
CASSLGTSGSRTDTQYF
>-|TRBJ1-4|-|TRBV5-1
TGCGCCAGCAGGGCCGTGAGGTTTAATCGGACTAATGAAAAACTGTTTTTT
CASRAVRFNRTNEKLFF
>TRBD2|TRBJ2-3|-|TRBV5-6
TGTGCCAGCAGCTTAGCTAGCGGGGCAGATACGCAGTATTTT
CASSLASGADTQYF
>-|TRBJ2-7|-|TRBV19
TGTGCCAGTAGTATAGACAGCGACTCCACCCCCTACGAGCAGTACTTC
CASSIDSDSTPYEQYF
>TRBD1|TRBJ1-2|-|TRBV19
TGTGCCAGTACCCCGGGCGCCAAGAGGACAGGGGACTATGGCTACACCTTC
CASTPGAKRTGDYGYTF
>TRBD2|TRBJ2-7|-|TRBV7-9
TGTGCCAGCAGCCGAGGCGGGGGCTCCTACGAGCAGTACTTC
CASSRGGGSYEQYF
>-|TRBJ1-1|-|TRBV4-1
TGCGCCAGCAGCCAAGATCGGGGGTTTCCCAACACTGAAGCTTTCTTT
CASSQDRGFPNTEAFF
>TRBD1|TRBJ1-5|-|TRBV15
TGTGCCACCAGCAGAGGACAGGGGGCTCAGCCCCAGCATTTT
CATSRGQGAQPQHF
>-|TRBJ2-3|-|TRBV5-1
TGCGCCAGCAGCTTGTCCACAGGGTCAGATACGCAGTATTTT
CASSLSTGSDTQYF
>TRBD1|TRBJ1-6|-|TRBV4-3
TGCGCCAGCAGCCAAGAAAAGGGACAGCATTCACCCCTCCACTTT
CASSQEKGQHSPLHF
>-|TRBJ2-3|-|TRBV4-1
TGCGCCAGCAGCCAAGATTGGCGGGCTACGCAGTATTTT
CASSQDWRATQYF
>-|TRBJ2-1|-|TRBV11-2
TGTGCCAGCAGCTTAAGAGGGGACACCTACAATGAGCAGTTCTTC
CASSLRGDTYNEQFF
>TRBD2|TRBJ2-7|-|TRBV5-1
TGCGCCAGCAGCTTGGGGGTGGGTCTAGCGGGTTCCTACGAGCAGTACTTC
CASSLGVGLAGSYEQYF
>-|TRBJ1-1|-|TRBV3-1/TRBV3-2
TGTGCCAGCAGTGTCTCCTCGAACACTGAAGCTTTCTTT
CASSVSSNTEAFF
>TRBD1|TRBJ2-1|-|TRBV3-1/TRBV3-2
TGTGCCAGCAGCCAAGACACTCTGGACAGGGGTAATGAGCAGTTCTTC
CASSQDTLDRGNEQFF
>TRBD1|TRBJ1-4|-|TRBV5-1
TGCGCCAGCAGCTTGGTTGTCAGGGGGTCAACTAATGAAAAACTGTTTTTT
CASSLVVRGSTNEKLFF
>-|TRBJ1-1|once|TRBV5-5
TGTGCCAGCAGCGGAAAGGGGGAAAGGAGCACTGAAGCTTTCTTT
CASSGKGERSTEAFF
>-|TRBJ2-1|-|TRBV2
TGTGCCAGGACGAGCGATCTAGCGTCTAGCTCCTACAATGAGCAGTTCTTC
CARTSDLASSSYNEQFF
>-|TRBJ1-1|once|TRBV5-1
TGCGCCAGCAGCTTGTATAACAGGAACACTGAAGCTTTCTTT
CASSLYNRNTEAFF
>TRBD1|TRBJ2-7|-|TRBV3-1/TRBV3-2
TGTGCCAGCAGCCACTTCGGACAGGGGGGAGAAGAGCAGTACTTC
CASSHFGQGGEEQYF
>-|TRBJ1-5|-|TRBV7-2
TGTGCCAGCAGCTTAGAAGGGGAGGTAGGTCAGCCCCAGCATTTT
CASSLEGEVGQPQHF
>-|TRBJ1-1|-|TRBV20-1
TGCAGTGCTAGTTTCGGGGGTACTGAAGCTTTCTTT
CSASFGGTEAFF
>TRBD2|TRBJ2-3|-|TRBV6-2/TRBV6-3
TGTGCCAGCAGTTACGGGAGTCAGCGGGGGGTCCTAGACACAGATACGCAGTATTTT
CASSYGSQRGVLDTDTQYF
>TRBD1|TRBJ2-7|-|TRBV7-9
TGTGCCAGCAGCGCGGGGACAGGGAAAGGGTCCTACGAGCAGTACTTC
CASSAGTGKGSYEQYF
>-|TRBJ1-3|-|TRBV7-9
TGTGCCAGCAGCCCCGGCGGGGGGCTGAGAAACACCATATATTTT
CASSPGGGLRNTIYF
>-|TRBJ2-7|-|TRBV11-3
TGTGCCAGCAGCTTAAGCCCTTTGGACGAGCAGTACTTC
CASSLSPLDEQYF
>-|TRBJ2-7|-|TRBV5-1
TGCGCCAGCAGCCTCAGGATGCCCTACGCCGGGAACTCCTACGAGCAGTACTTC
CASSLRMPYAGNSYEQYF
>TRBD1|TRBJ1-6|-|TRBV27
TGTGCCAGCAGTTTACGAGGGACAGTATCTAATTCACCCCTCCACTTT
CASSLRGTVSNSPLHF
>-|TRBJ2-7|-|TRBV6-5
TGTGCCAGCAGTTATACAGGGTCCGACTACGAGCAGTACTTC
CASSYTGSDYEQYF
>-|TRBJ1-5|-|TRBV6-1
TGTGCCAGCAGTGAATCTCCTTCCAATCAGCCCCAGCATTTT
CASSESPSNQPQHF
>TRBD1|TRBJ1-1|few|TRBV7-6
TGTGCCAGCAGCCACAATGACAGGGAGAACACTGAAGCTTTCTTT
CASSHNDRENTEAFF
>TRBD1|TRBJ1-1|-|TRBV18
TGTGCCAGCTCATCTCAGGGGGGAGCTGAAGCTTTCTTT
CASSSQGGAEAFF
>TRBD2|TRBJ2-7|-|TRBV11-2
TGTGCCAGCAGCTTATCCCCTCAGCGGGGGGGAAGCTACGAGCAGTACTTC
CASSLSPQRGGSYEQYF
>-|TRBJ2-1|-|TRBV3-1/TRBV3-2
TGTGCCAGCAGTCTTACAGGGCCTGAGCAGTTCTTC
CASSLTGPEQFF
>-|TRBJ2-6|-|TRBV4-3
TGCGCCAGCAGCCAGCCTCACAGGCAAATCTCTGGGGCCAACGTCCTGACTTTC
CASSQPHRQISGANVLTF
>-|TRBJ2-2|-|TRBV7-3
TGTGCCAGCAGCTTAAGGCCCGGGAGCGCCGGGGAGCTGTTTTTT
CASSLRPGSAGELFF
>TRBD2|TRBJ2-1|-|TRBV2
TGTGCCAGCAGTGATCCTGGTCGGACTAGCGGGGGAAATGAGCAGTTCTTC
CASSDPGRTSGGNEQFF
>TRBD2|TRBJ2-3|-|TRBV25-1
TGTGCCAGCAGTGAATCAAGCGGGGGGGCGGGTTTGACAGATACGCAGTATTTT
CASSESSGGAGLTDTQYF
>-|TRBJ2-1|-|TRBV10-3
TGTGCCATCAGGAGGGTCGATGAGCAGTTCTTC
CAIRRVDEQFF
>-|TRBJ2-5|-|TRBV7-9
TGTGCCAGCAGCTTAGAGATGGGCATTCCCAACTTC
CASSLEMGIPNF
>-|TRBJ1-5|few|TRBV19
TGTGCCAGTACCCGAGGGTTCCTCAGCAATCAGCCCCAGCATTTT
CASTRGFLSNQPQHF
>-|TRBJ1-1|-|TRBV27
TGTGCCAGCAGTGTCGACAGCGTGAACACTGAAGCTTTCTTT
CASSVDSVNTEAFF
>-|TRBJ1-5|once|TRBV2
TGTGCCAGCAGTGAAGCGGCGGGCGGTCAGCCCCAGCATTTT
CASSEAAGGQPQHF
>-|TRBJ1-1|-|TRBV15
TGTGCCACCAGCAGAGATGCCCTATATAGGGGTATGAACACTGAAGCTTTCTTT
CATSRDALYRGMNTEAFF
>-|TRBJ2-3|-|TRBV6-2/TRBV6-3
TGTGCCAGCAGTCTACTAGCTGGCACAGATACGCAGTATTTT
CASSLLAGTDTQYF
>-|TRBJ1-4|once|TRBV9
TGTGCCAGCAGCGCGAGGTCTAATGAAAAACTGTTTTTT
CASSARSNEKLFF
>-|TRBJ1-2|-|TRBV9
TGTGCCAGCAGCATTACAGGGTCCTATGGCTACACCTTC
CASSITGSYGYTF
>TRBD2|TRBJ2-2|-|TRBV7-3
TGTGCCAGCAGCCCCCTGGCGGGGGATACCACCGGGGAGCTGTTTTTT
CASSPLAGDTTGELFF
>TRBD2|TRBJ2-2|once|TRBV6-5
TGTGCCAGCAGTCCTAGCGGGGGAAACACCGGGGAGCTGTTTTTT
CASSPSGGNTGELFF
>TRBD1|TRBJ1-2|-|TRBV5-1
TGCGCCAGCAGCTTGACAACTACGGGACAGGACTATGGCTACACCTTC
CASSLTTTGQDYGYTF
>-|TRBJ2-1|-|TRBV5-1
TGCGCCAGCAGCTCGGGGCCGGGGGGCGGTGAGCAGTTCTTC
CASSSGPGGGEQFF
>-|TRBJ1-5|-|TRBV5-6
TGTGCCAGCAGCTTGGCAGGTAGCAATCAGCCCCAGCATTTT
CASSLAGSNQPQHF